One T cell receptor (beta chain) is described in this entry. Its antigen is unidentified. Mixed chimerism was transient after nonmyeloablative marrow transplants from related graft donors. These data belong to a study of Tregs in tolerant kidney transplant recipients. Unmatched junction bases numbered 5, after V lost 0 bases and J lost 3 bases. This CDR3 is built from 17 residues. Germline values: CDR1 LGHNA, CDR2 YSLEER. Study-wide points: The small number of patients limits these findings pending further validation.

The protocol was immunoSEQ multiplex PCR, while the TCRdb copy is restricted to in-frame clones and leaves out a portion. The sample records over 70,000 clones, over 75% being singletons. This specimen consisted of CD4+ T cells from blood (PBMCs), obtained 24 months after the transplant. This chain links TRBV4-3 with TRBJ2-7; 13 positions agree with TRBD2. This clonotype was sampled from a human patient who received a combined kidney and bone marrow transplant. Some T cells may be transferred from the graft donor. The CDR3 DNA reads as TGCGCCAGCAGCCAAGAACATGGACTAGCGGGAGACTACGAGCAGTACTTC. The encoded protein is CASSQEHGLAGDYEQYF.